The T cell receptor beta chain described here comes from a study of CXCR3-negative and CXCR3-positive naive CD8 T cells. As for this clonotype: Its target is not known.

UMI-labeled 5' RACE yielded the TRB cDNA libraries. With the 5' RACE reads reprocessed, TCRdb shows one record per CDR3 protein and no DNA. This sample's table reports some 150,000 distinct CDR3 sequences. General study results and limits: Naive CXCR3-positive cells had TRB CDR3s more hydrophobic than those of CXCR3-negative naive cells. TRBV-TRBJ usage was alike in naive CXCR3-negative and CXCR3-positive cells but differed in memory cells.

The CDR3 loop spans 14 amino acids. The germline V gene encodes CDR1 MNHNY and CDR2 SVGAGI (reference sequence). The chain recombines TRBV6-6 with TRBJ2-7. The sequenced material came from naive CXCR3+ CD8+ T cells from blood. Subset noted: CD45RO-CCR7+CD27+CD95- naive CD8+ T cells expressing CXCR3 (TNR3+). This receptor was obtained from a human donor in good health. Some clones in this sample may be carry-over from other donors' samples. Here the CDR3 reads CASSYSTDTYEQYF.